The entry that follows covers one TCR beta chain sequence. This record belongs to a study of control samples from healthy donors and cancer patients. Sequencing used immunoSEQ multiplex PCR; TCRdb keeps in-frame clones, though not all of them. The table shows some 100,000 clones, with roughly 90% occurring only once. Source material: blood. The TCR was taken from a man aged 30 to 39 in good health.

The CDR3 is CASRGQGASGELFF. The CDR3 DNA sequence: TGTGCCAGCAGAGGACAGGGGGCATCCGGGGAGCTGTTTTTT. The gene calls are TRBV2 and TRBJ2-2, with 11 bases aligning to TRBD1. Germline assignment: CDR1 SNHLY and CDR2 FYNNEI. CDR3 length: 14 residues. The J segment lost 6 bases and the V segment lost 6 bases, leaving 3 bases of the junction unmatched. Full variable domain (outside the CDR3, taken from reference TRBV2 and TRBJ2-2): EPEVTQTPSHQVTQMGQEVILRCVPISNHLYFYWYRQILGQKVEFLVSFYNNEISEKSEIFDDQFSVERPDGSNFTLKIRSTKLEDSAMYFCASRGQGASGELFFGEGSRLTVL.